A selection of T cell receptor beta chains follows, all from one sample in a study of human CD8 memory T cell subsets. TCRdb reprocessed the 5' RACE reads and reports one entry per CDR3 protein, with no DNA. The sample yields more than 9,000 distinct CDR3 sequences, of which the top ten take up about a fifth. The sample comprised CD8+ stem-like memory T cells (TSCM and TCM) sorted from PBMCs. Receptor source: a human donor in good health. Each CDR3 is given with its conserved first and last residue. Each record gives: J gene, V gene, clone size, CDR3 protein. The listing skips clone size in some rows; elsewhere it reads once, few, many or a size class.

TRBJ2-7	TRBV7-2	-	CASSLSRDGAYEQYF
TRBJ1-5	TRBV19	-	CASSTPTGGDQPQHF
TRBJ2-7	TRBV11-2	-	CASSPPGGWGLADEQYF
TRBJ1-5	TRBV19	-	CASSIGTLQPQHF
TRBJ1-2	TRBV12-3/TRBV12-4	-	CASSAGQNYGYTF
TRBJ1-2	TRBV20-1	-	CSAGGEGRVYGYTF
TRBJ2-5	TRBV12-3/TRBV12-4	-	CASSFLPSGSRETQYF
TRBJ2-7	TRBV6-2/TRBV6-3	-	CASSYPTSGSYEQYF
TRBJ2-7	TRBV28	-	CASSPSGIYEQYF
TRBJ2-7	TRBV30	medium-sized	CAWSVVELQQYF
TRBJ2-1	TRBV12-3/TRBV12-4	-	CASSLVLHEQFF
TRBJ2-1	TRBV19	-	CASSIWAQGYYNEQFF
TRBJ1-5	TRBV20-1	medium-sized	CSAPSPSRDTLSNQPQHF
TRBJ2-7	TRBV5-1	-	CASSLGLKGYEQYF
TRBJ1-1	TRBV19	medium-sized	CASSIVGGGTEAFF
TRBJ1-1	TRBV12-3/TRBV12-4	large	CASRGDSVNTEAFF
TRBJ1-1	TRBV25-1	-	CASSDWQGTTEAFF
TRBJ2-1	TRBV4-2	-	CASSQDASGGYNEQFF
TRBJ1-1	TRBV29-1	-	CSAEGGSGTEAFF
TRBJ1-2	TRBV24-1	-	CATSDLSSDREGPYGYTF
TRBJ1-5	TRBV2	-	CASSAKLGQGGNQPQHF
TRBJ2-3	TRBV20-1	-	CSATTTGGISDTQYF
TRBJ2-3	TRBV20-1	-	CSARLAGQTDTQYF
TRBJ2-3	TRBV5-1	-	CASSSMLADTDTQYF
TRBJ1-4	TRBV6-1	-	CASSEALGTNEKLFF